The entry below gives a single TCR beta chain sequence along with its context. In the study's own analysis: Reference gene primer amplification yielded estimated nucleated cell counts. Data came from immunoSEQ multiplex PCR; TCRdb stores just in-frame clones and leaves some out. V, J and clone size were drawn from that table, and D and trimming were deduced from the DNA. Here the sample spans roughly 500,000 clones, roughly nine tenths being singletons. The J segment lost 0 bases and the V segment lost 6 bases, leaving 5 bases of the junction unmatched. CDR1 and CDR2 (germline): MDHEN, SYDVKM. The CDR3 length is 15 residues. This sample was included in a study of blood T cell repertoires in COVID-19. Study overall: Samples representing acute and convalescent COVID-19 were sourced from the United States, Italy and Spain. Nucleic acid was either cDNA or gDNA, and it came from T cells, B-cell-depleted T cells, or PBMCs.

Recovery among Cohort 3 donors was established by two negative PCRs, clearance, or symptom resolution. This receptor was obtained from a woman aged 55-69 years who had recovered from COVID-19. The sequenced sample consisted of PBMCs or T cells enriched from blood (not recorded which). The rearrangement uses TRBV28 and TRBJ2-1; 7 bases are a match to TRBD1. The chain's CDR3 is CASSPGGTSYNEQFF. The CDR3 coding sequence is TGTGCCAGCAGCCCAGGGGGAACCTCCTACAATGAGCAGTTCTTC.